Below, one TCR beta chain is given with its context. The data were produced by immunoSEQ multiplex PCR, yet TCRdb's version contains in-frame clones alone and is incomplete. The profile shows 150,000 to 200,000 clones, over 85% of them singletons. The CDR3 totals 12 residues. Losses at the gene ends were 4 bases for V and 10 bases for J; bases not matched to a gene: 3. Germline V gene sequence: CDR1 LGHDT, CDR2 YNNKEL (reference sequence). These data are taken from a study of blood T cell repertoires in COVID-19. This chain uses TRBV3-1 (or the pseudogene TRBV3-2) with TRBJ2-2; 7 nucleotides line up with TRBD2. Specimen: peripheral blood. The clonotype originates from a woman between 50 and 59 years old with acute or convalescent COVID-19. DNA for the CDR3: TGTGCCAGCAGCCTGAGCGGGGAGGAGCTGTTTTTT. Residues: CASSLSGEELFF.